This paragraph covers one TCR beta chain sequence. Antigen: not known. The data were taken from a study of T cell repertoires in cytomegalovirus infection. About the study: From public TCR beta signatures came an indication of both CMV infection and matching HLA type.

Whole-study findings and limits: Across the ex vivo response, the dominant clonotypes were HLA-C-restricted CMV-specific TCR beta clonotypes.

Deletions cut 1 base from V and 0 bases from J, with 10 bases between. The CDR3 has 17 residues. Germline values: CDR1 MNHEY, CDR2 SMNVEV (reference sequence). TCRdb recomputed calls from the reads with MiXCR, one row per CDR3 protein. The sample holds fewer than 200,000 distinct CDR3 sequences, roughly an eighth seen once. The source material was PBMCs. The rearrangement uses TRBV27 and TRBJ1-6; D unclear. This TCR came from a human donor in good health (CMV status not recorded). Some clones in this sample may be carry-over from other donors' samples. CDR3 protein: CASSLLIGSSYNSPLHF. The CDR3 DNA sequence: TGTGCCAGCAGTTTATTGATTGGAAGCTCCTATAATTCACCCCTCCACTTT.